The rows below give T cell receptor beta chains drawn from one sample of a study of blood T cells in healthy people across ages. One entry per CDR3 protein results from TCRdb running MiXCR on the 5' RACE reads. The table records fewer than 2 million distinct CDR3 sequences, approximately 39% of them present only once. The sample comprised blood. The source of these receptors is a human donor in good health. CDR3s include the opening cysteine and the closing phenylalanine or tryptophan. Expanded clones get a size class; other rows say once, few or many, or leave the size out.

V: TRBV5-5
size: -
CDR3: CASSLQGKDGEKLFF

V: TRBV7-9
size: few
CDR3: CASTPEAGGPLDTQYF

V: TRBV28
size: -
CDR3: CASSYPSDRYQPQHF

V: TRBV7-8
size: -
CDR3: CASSRTVKYEQYF

V: TRBV5-6
size: -
CDR3: CASSLWDRGPYTQYF

V: TRBV28
size: few
CDR3: CASSALGGWETQYF

V: TRBV24-1
size: few
CDR3: CATSEDPDEQFF

V: TRBV29-1
size: few
CDR3: CNVEDWVQETQYF

V: TRBV20-1
size: -
CDR3: CSARRGSGNGETQYF

V: TRBV7-2
size: -
CDR3: CASSVQGDVNSPLHF

V: TRBV7-2
size: -
CDR3: CASSPRVTGTQYF

V: TRBV15
size: -
CDR3: CATSTDFYNEQFF